Given below is one T cell receptor (beta chain) in context. This clone was counted only a few times. Its antigen is still unknown. Base quality data are lacking; no much larger clone is found one base away. The data originate from a study of sequential checkpoint blockade in melanoma (dated by TCRdb to between 2018 and 2021). Background on the whole study: Patients were assigned by 1:1 randomization to either first-line nivolumab followed by ipilimumab (arm A) or ipilimumab followed by nivolumab (arm B). In roughly 80% of the matched pre- and post-treatment tumor biopsy pairs, both biopsies came from the same lesion. About 24 patients had matched tumor biopsies taken before treatment and at week 13, after single-agent nivolumab (arm A) or ipilimumab (arm B). DNA from roughly 94 melanoma tumor samples collected before treatment underwent TCRbeta immunosequencing. Maintenance nivolumab came after each of the two trial sequences. Overall study outcomes, separate from this receptor: Larger, independent patient cohorts are needed to validate the response-prediction model that combines TCR metrics and mutation burden. Clinical benefit was about 30 times more likely to be achieved by patients whose tumor T-cell fraction and clonality increased by week 13. Small sample sizes and reduced statistical power limited the analyses of tumor T-cell fraction within each arm. In the nivolumab-first arm (arm A), an association was found between pretreatment tumor TIL clonality and response (P = .04). Tumor T-cell fraction and clonality were found to correlate with PD-L1 staining and CD8+ T-cell counts but not with mutational load.

The immunoSEQ Assay was used to immunosequence TCRbeta CDR3 regions from genomic DNA. Prior to high-throughput sequencing, genomic DNA was amplified by bias-controlled multiplex PCR. Turning to the authors' computational methods: To quantify the absolute abundance of each unique TCRbeta CDR3 region, the sequences were collapsed and filtered. Clonality, defined as 1 minus Pielou's evenness, was calculated using only productive rearrangements. Tumor T-cell fraction was computed by normalizing TCRbeta template counts to usable DNA, estimated from several housekeeping genes. A previously published method was used to identify clones whose frequencies were significantly greater in on-treatment samples than in baseline samples. This is the immuneACCESS table as TCRdb keeps it, with only in-frame sequences that have V and J called. A part of the clones is gone; compared with another copy, unresolved V genes explain less than half, and the rest is unexplained. V, J and clone size were drawn from that table, and D and trimming were deduced from the DNA. This sample has about 13,000 clones in its table, and 25% to 35% of those were observed once. The top ten hold 16% of the sample.

From the germline V gene, CDR1 is MNHGY and CDR2 is SAAAGT. The CDR3 runs 13 amino acids, cysteine and phenylalanine included. Only the CDR3 part of the read is kept: 39 bases, read in frame from the first base. V and J lose 6 bases and 5 bases, and a span of 10 bases separates them. The meaning of the sample's treatment or condition label: randomized to nivolumab then ipilimumab (arm A) or the reverse (arm B). None of the patients in the trial had previously been given DNA-damaging chemotherapy. Samples were obtained from patients with melanoma enrolled in CheckMate 064, a randomized, open-label phase II trial of sequential checkpoint blockade. Genomic DNA from formalin-fixed paraffin-embedded (FFPE) tissue samples served as the input for tumor TCR sequencing.

Here the chain combines TRBV6-8 and TRBJ2-2; matching of 5 bases hints at TRBD1 as the D gene. This sample comprised tumor tissue (inferred from file names), obtained from a patient given nivolumab and ipilimumab in sequence. The sequence was obtained from a human donor with melanoma. CDR3 reads: CASSVSGTGELFF. The nucleotides are TGTGCCAGCAGCGTCTCAGGGACCGGGGAGCTGTTTTTT.